A single sample is the source of the 4 T cell receptor beta chains below, sequenced in a study of T cell responses to AZD1222 COVID-19 vaccine. Profiled with immunoSEQ multiplex PCR; TCRdb holds only in-frame clones, not every one. The table records around 90,000 clones, around 91% of them present only once. The sequenced sample was peripheral blood, obtained on day 0 of MenACWY control vaccination. Receptors originate from an adult in good health.

The V and J genes are TRBV5-6 and TRBJ2-1, with D unresolved. Trimming pared 4 bases from V and 9 bases from J, leaving 11 bases between. Germline CDR1 reads SGHDT; CDR2 reads YYEEEE. The CDR3 spans 12 residues. The CDR3 bases are TGTGCCAGCAGCGTCTTAGTGGGTGAGCAGTTCTTC. This gives the protein CASSVLVGEQFF.

This clone was picked up a small number of times. The chain carries TRBV5-1 and TRBJ2-2, with 8 positions matching TRBD1. V gave up 4 bases and J gave up 3 bases; unmatched junction bases: 14. The CDR3 sequence is 18 residues long. Germline V gene data show CDR1 as SGHRS and CDR2 as YFSETQ. CDR3 amino acids: CASSPGGSRGPYTGELFF. The CDR3 bases are TGCGCCAGCAGCCCAGGGGGCAGTCGCGGACCGTACACCGGGGAGCTGTTTTTT.

The chain couples TRBV4-1 to TRBJ1-2, with D unclear. Trimming pared 0 bases from V and 6 bases from J, leaving 11 bases between. The CDR3 is 14 residues long. CDR1 and CDR2 (germline): MGHRA, YSYEKL. The CDR3 loop reads CASSQDRLSHGYTF. The CDR3 nucleotides are TGCGCCAGCAGCCAAGACCGACTATCCCATGGCTACACCTTC.

The chain is built from TRBV6-5 and TRBJ1-1, with D possibly matching TRBD1 (6 bases). The CDR3 spans 13 residues. Trimming took 5 bases from V and 10 from J, leaving 17 bases between them. Germline loops: CDR1 MNHEY, CDR2 SVGAGI. For the CDR3, the DNA is TGTGCCAGCAGTAACACAGGGTTGATTGGAGCTTTCTTT. It is translated as CASSNTGLIGAFF.